This is a list of T cell receptor beta chains from one sample in a study of PD-1 blockade in classical Hodgkin lymphoma. Method: immunoSEQ multiplex PCR; TCRdb's copy keeps in-frame clones and lacks some. The table records about 4,200 clones, about three fifths of them present only once. This sample comprised peripheral blood mononuclear cells (PBMCs), obtained before the second cycle of nivolumab. These receptors were obtained from a human donor with classical Hodgkin lymphoma. The CDR3 runs from the conserved cysteine through the conserved F or W. D genes are given only for firm matches. A row's size may be missing; if present it is once, few, many or a size class.

clone size	V gene	D gene	J gene	CDR3 DNA	CDR3 protein
NA	TRBV7-8	NA	TRBJ1-5	TGTGCCAGCAGCCGGCGCGGCCCGAGGCAGCCCCAGCATTTT	CASSRRGPRQPQHF
once	TRBV18	NA	TRBJ2-2	TGTGCCAGCTCACCACCAGGACCCAGCTTCACCGGGGAGCTGTTTTTT	CASSPPGPSFTGELFF
NA	TRBV7-2	TRBD1	TRBJ2-2	TGTGCCAGCAGCATTGGACAGGACCATTTTTCCGGGGAGCTGTTTTTT	CASSIGQDHFSGELFF
NA	TRBV7-9	NA	TRBJ1-1	TGTGCCAGCAGCTTCTTGTCCAGTGGTGAAGCTTTCTTT	CASSFLSSGEAFF
NA	TRBV19	TRBD2	TRBJ2-7	TGTGCCAGTAGTACGCCCAGCGGGATGTTTGGAGAGCAGTACTTC	CASSTPSGMFGEQYF
NA	TRBV5-1	NA	TRBJ2-2	TGCGCCAGCAGCCCGGAGGGGCTTACCGGGGAGCTGTTTTTT	CASSPEGLTGELFF
NA	TRBV4-1	NA	TRBJ1-1	TGCGCCAGCAGCGATCAGGGTCGAAACACTGAAGCTTTCTTT	CASSDQGRNTEAFF
once	TRBV19	NA	TRBJ2-2	TGTGCCAGTAGTAGAAAACCACCGGGACACGTGAACACCGGGGAGCTGTTTTTT	CASSRKPPGHVNTGELFF
NA	TRBV6-5	NA	TRBJ1-2	TGTGCCAGCAGTGTGGACAGTAACTATGGCTACACCTTC	CASSVDSNYGYTF
NA	TRBV28	NA	TRBJ1-5	TGTGCCAGCAGTTTAGGACGGGGGAGTCAGCCCCAGCATTTT	CASSLGRGSQPQHF
NA	TRBV28	NA	TRBJ2-4	TGTGCCAGCAGTCTCAGGCAGGGTGTGAAAAACATTCAGTACTTC	CASSLRQGVKNIQYF
NA	TRBV4-2	NA	TRBJ2-5	TGTGCCAGCAGCCAAGATTGGGAGACCCAGTACTTC	CASSQDWETQYF
once	TRBV25-1	TRBD2	TRBJ2-5	TGTGCCAGCAGTGTGGTTAGCGGGAGAGGGGAGACCCAGTACTTC	CASSVVSGRGETQYF